The entry below gives a single TCR beta chain sequence along with its context. Its antigen is undetermined. Germline V gene data show CDR1 as MGHDK and CDR2 as SYGVNS. The CDR3 totals 16 residues. Trimming stripped 7 bases from V and 0 bases from J, with 19 bases between. These data originate in a study of molecular identifiers for immune sequencing clone quantification. Broader study findings: Barcode-sharing identical TCR molecules could underestimate highly expanded clone sizes. Clones with over 20 RNA copies captured over 98% of effector molecules but under 1% of naive ones.

Methods described previously, with TCR primers listed, were used for bulk TCR libraries. TCRdb re-called the PCR reads through MiXCR, storing one row per CDR3 protein. The sample lists about half a million distinct CDR3 sequences, 20% to 25% occurring once. The chain recombines TRBV25-1 with TRBJ2-7, with D perhaps matching TRBD2 (6 bases). The sequence came from a human donor in good health. Some libraries in this study had Jurkat cell RNA spiked in. The sample taken for sequencing was naive CD8+ T cells from blood, with Jurkat cell RNA spiked in. Specified subset: FACS-sorted CD8+CD4-CCR7+CD45RA+ naive T cells. The CDR3, as DNA: TGTGCCAGCACTAGAACTGGAGGGGAGCACTCCTACGAGCAGTACTTC. This gives the protein CASTRTGGEHSYEQYF.